The rows below give T cell receptor beta chains drawn from one sample of a study of Tregs in tolerant kidney transplant recipients. Sequenced by immunoSEQ multiplex PCR; TCRdb stores in-frame clones only, minus some. The sample includes tens of thousands of clones, more than 85% of them seen just once. Source: Tregs from blood, taken before the transplant. Source of these receptors: a human donor who received a combined kidney and bone marrow transplant. The CDR3 runs from the conserved cysteine through the conserved F or W. The D gene is left open where the match is weak. Clone size is given for some rows only: seen once, a few or many times, or a class if the clone is expanded.

V	D	size	J	CDR3
TRBV7-2	.	.	TRBJ2-1	CASSTGYYNEQFF
TRBV10-3	.	.	TRBJ2-1	CAIGEETSNEQFF
TRBV5-4	.	once	TRBJ1-1	CASSLPRGSITEAFF
TRBV7-3	TRBD2	.	TRBJ2-1	CASSSLGGRQYNEQFF
TRBV7-6	.	once	TRBJ2-7	CASSPGSSRPYEQYF
TRBV2	.	.	TRBJ2-4	CASSGDKNIQYF
TRBV27	.	once	TRBJ2-1	CASSQGQGARAGGRFSYNEQFF
TRBV7-2	.	.	TRBJ2-7	CASSLDDSYEQYF
TRBV5-4	.	.	TRBJ2-5	CASSLQGQETQYF
TRBV18	TRBD2	once	TRBJ2-7	CASSPPGLARGEQYF
TRBV28	TRBD1	.	TRBJ2-7	CASSATGTRTDYEQYF
TRBV2	.	.	TRBJ2-4	CASSGGGIAKNIQCF
TRBV6-6	TRBD1	once	TRBJ2-5	CASRATGEETQYF
TRBV30	.	.	TRBJ1-2	CAWSASREEGYTF
TRBV7-3	TRBD2	.	TRBJ2-1	CASSTDGSGSLDEQFF
TRBV5-1	TRBD2	.	TRBJ2-1	CASSGTSGRANEQFF
TRBV9	.	.	TRBJ1-2	CASSLSNYGYTF
TRBV7-2	.	.	TRBJ2-3	CASSLQGTDTQYF
TRBV5-1	TRBD2	.	TRBJ2-7	CASSPRGVAGAYEQYF
TRBV25-1	TRBD2	.	TRBJ2-1	CASSATSGIEGDEQFF
TRBV28	.	.	TRBJ2-7	CASSLRDYEQYF
TRBV5-5	.	.	TRBJ1-1	CASRLAGNTEAFF
TRBV7-9	TRBD2	.	TRBJ2-7	CASSPAGAAHYEQYF
TRBV7-2	.	.	TRBJ2-4	CASTGPKKNIQYF
TRBV27	TRBD2	.	TRBJ2-1	CASSLWAGGPVEQFF
TRBV29-1	.	.	TRBJ2-7	CSGGDGSPPYEQYF
TRBV5-1	TRBD1	.	TRBJ2-2	CASSPGQGPGELFF
TRBV5-1	.	.	TRBJ2-7	CASSLEGVSYEQYF